This T cell receptor beta chain emerged from a study of blood T cell repertoires in COVID-19. About the research overall: Material from acute and convalescent COVID-19 was sourced from the United States, Italy and Spain. PBMCs, B-cell-depleted T cells, or T cells provided the cDNA or gDNA that made up the material.

As handled by the study authors: Reference gene primer amplification gave estimated nucleated cell counts. Some clones are missing from TCRdb's copy, which holds only in-frame ones; the method was immunoSEQ multiplex PCR. The DNA gave D and trimming, while V, J and clone size come from that table. The profile shows some 250,000 clones, over 70% of them singletons. The germline CDR1 and CDR2 sequences are SGHDN and FVKESK. This CDR3 has 14 amino acids. V shed 4 bases and J shed 4 bases, with 8 bases lying between them. This clonotype originated in a man in his forties with acute or convalescent COVID-19. The sequencing sample was made of peripheral blood. The chain joins TRBV14 to TRBJ1-6, with TRBD1 as a possible D gene (5 bases). The CDR3: CASSLGGYNSPLHF. As DNA, the CDR3 is TGTGCCAGCAGCCTGGGGGGATATAATTCACCCCTCCACTTT.